Here is one T cell receptor (beta chain) with its context. Its matching antigen is unknown. The source of the sample is a study of cytomegalovirus exposure and HLA in healthy donors. Whole-study results and caveats: Prior analysis indicated that the majority of TCR beta V segments exhibited productivity approximately 90% or approximately 30% of the time.

With 60 Vbeta and 13 Jbeta primers, the PCR was carried out. The table came from immunoSEQ multiplex PCR; TCRdb's copy has only in-frame clones and leaves some out. The sample includes about 160,000 clones, around four fifths of them seen just once. The CDR3 runs to 15 residues. CDR1 and CDR2 (germline): MNHNS, SASEGT. The junction had 7 bases not matched to a gene; V was cut back by 3 bases and J by 4 bases. The TCR was taken from a man aged 18 to 35 in good health and CMV-seronegative. The chain links TRBV6-1 to TRBJ2-3, with TRBD2 matching 7 bases. Sequenced: PBMCs. The CDR3 coding sequence is TGTGCCAGCAGTGAGGGGGGGAAAGGGTCAGATACGCAGTATTTT. This encodes CASSEGGKGSDTQYF.